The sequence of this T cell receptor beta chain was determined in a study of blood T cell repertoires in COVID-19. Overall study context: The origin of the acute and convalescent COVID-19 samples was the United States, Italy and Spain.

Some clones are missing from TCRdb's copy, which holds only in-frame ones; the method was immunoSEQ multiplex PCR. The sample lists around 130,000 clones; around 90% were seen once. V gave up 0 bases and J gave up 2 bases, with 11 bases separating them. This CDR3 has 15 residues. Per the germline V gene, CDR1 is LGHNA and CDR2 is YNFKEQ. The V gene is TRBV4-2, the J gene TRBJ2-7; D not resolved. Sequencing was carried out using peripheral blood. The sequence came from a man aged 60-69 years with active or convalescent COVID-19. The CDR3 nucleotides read TGTGCCAGCAGCCAAGATGCCCAGGTAGCCTACGAGCAGTACTTC. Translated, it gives CASSQDAQVAYEQYF.